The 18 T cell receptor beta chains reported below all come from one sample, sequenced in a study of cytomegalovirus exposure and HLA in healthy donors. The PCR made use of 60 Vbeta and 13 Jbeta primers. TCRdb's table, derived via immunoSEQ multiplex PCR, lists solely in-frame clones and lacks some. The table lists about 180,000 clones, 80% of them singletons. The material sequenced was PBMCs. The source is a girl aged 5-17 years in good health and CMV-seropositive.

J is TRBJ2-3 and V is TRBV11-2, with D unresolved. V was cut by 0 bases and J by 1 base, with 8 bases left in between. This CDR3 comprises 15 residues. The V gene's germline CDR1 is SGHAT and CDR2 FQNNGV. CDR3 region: CASSLEWAGTDTQYF. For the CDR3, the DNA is TGTGCCAGCAGCTTAGAATGGGCAGGCACAGATACGCAGTATTTT.

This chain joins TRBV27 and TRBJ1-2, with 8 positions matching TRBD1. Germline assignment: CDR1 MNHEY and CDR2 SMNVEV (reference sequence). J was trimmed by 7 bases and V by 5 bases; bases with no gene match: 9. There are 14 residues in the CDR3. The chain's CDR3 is CASSTRDRPIGYTF. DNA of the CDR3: TGTGCCAGCAGTACGAGGGACAGGCCTATTGGCTACACCTTC.

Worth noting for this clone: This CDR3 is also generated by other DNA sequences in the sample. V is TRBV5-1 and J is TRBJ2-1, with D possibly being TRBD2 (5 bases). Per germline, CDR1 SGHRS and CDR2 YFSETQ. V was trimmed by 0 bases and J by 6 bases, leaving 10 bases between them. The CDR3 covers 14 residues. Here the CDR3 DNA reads TGCGCCAGCAGCTTGGGGCCTAGCAGCAATGAGCAGTTCTTC. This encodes CASSLGPSSNEQFF.

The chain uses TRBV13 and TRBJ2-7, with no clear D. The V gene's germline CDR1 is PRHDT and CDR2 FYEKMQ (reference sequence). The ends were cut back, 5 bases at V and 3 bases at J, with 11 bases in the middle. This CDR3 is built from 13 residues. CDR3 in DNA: TGTGCCAGCAGCGGAGACGGCGACTACGAGCAGTACTTC. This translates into CASSGDGDYEQYF.

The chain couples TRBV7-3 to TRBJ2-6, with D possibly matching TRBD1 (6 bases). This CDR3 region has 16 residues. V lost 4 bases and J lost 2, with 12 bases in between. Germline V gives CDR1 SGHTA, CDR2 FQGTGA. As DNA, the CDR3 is TGTGCCAGCAGCTCCGGGACACTGGCTGGGGCCAACGTCCTGACTTTC. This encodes CASSSGTLAGANVLTF.

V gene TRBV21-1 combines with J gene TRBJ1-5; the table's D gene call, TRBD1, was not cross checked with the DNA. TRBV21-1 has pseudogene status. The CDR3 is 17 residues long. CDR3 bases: TGTGCCAGCAGCAAAAAATCCTTGACAGATAGCAATCAGCCCCAGCATTTT. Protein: CASSKKSLTDSNQPQHF.

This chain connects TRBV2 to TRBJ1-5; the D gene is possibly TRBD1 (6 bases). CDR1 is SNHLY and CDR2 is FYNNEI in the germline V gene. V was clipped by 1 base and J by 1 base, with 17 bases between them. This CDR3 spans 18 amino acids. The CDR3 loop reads CASSEVRKGGGSNQPQHF. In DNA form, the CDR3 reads TGTGCCAGCAGTGAAGTGAGAAAGGGAGGGGGAAGCAATCAGCCCCAGCATTTT. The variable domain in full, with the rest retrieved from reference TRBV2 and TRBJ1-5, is EPEVTQTPSHQVTQMGQEVILRCVPISNHLYFYWYRQILGQKVEFLVSFYNNEISEKSEIFDDQFSVERPDGSNFTLKIRSTKLEDSAMYFCASSEVRKGGGSNQPQHFGDGTRLSIL.

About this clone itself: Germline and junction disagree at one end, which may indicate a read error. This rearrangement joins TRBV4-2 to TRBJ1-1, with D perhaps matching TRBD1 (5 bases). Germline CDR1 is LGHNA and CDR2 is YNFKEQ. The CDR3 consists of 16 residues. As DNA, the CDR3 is TGTGCCAGCAGCCAAGCCGTCCCCTCCTGGGGCACTGAAGATTTCTTT. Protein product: CASSQAVPSWGTEDFF.

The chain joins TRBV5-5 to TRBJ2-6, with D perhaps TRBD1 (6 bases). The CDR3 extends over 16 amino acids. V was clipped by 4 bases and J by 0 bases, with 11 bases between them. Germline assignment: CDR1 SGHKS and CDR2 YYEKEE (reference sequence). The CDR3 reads CASSDTGFSGANVLTF. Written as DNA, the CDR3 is TGTGCCAGCAGCGACACAGGGTTCTCTGGGGCCAACGTCCTGACTTTC.

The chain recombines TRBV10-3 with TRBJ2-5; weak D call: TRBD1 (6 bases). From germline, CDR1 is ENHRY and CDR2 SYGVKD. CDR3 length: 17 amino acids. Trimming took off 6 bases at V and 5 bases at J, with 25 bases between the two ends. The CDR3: CAISATRGRGWGETQYF. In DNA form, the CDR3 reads TGTGCCATCAGCGCTACCAGGGGCAGGGGCTGGGGGGAGACCCAGTACTTC.

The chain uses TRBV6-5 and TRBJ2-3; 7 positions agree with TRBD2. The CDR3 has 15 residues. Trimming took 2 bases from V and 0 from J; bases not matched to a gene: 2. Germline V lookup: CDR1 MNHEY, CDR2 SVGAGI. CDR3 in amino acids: CASSYGGSSTDTQYF. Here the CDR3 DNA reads TGTGCCAGCAGTTACGGCGGGAGTAGCACAGATACGCAGTATTTT.

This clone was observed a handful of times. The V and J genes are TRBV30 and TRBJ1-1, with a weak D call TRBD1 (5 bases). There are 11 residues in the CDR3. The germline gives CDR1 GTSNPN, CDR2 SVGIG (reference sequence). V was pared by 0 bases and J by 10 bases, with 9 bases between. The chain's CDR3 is CAWSVMGGAFF. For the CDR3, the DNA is TGTGCCTGGAGTGTAATGGGGGGAGCTTTCTTT.

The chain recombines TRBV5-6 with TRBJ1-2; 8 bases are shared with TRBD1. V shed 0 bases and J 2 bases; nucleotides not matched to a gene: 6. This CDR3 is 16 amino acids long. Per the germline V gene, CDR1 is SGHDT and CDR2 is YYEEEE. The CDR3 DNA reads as TGTGCCAGCAGCTTGGCCCGGGACAGGAACAACTATGGCTACACCTTC. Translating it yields CASSLARDRNNYGYTF. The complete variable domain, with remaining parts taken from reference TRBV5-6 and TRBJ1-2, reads DAGVTQSPTHLIKTRGQQVTLRCSPKSGHDTVSWYQQALGQGPQFIFQYYEEEERQRGNFPDRFSGHQFPNYSSELNVNALLLGDSALYLCASSLARDRNNYGYTFGSGTRLTVV.

For the CDR3, the DNA is TGTGCCAGCAGCTCCTGGGGAGGGAAAGAAGAGACCCAGTACTTC. Protein: CASSSWGGKEETQYF. J is TRBJ2-5 and V is TRBV5-4, with 7 bases matching TRBD2. The germline V gene encodes CDR1 SGHNT and CDR2 YYREEE (reference sequence). Trimming removed 3 bases from V and 3 bases from J; junction bases left unmatched: 8. The CDR3 length is 15 residues.

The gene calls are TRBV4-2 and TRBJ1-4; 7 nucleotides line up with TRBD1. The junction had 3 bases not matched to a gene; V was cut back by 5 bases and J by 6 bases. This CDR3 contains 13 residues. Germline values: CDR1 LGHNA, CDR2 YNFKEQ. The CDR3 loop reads CASSLGGDEKLFF. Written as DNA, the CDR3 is TGTGCCAGCAGCTTAGGGGGCGATGAAAAACTGTTTTTT.

This chain's CDR3 is CASSYRMGATEAFF. The CDR3 DNA sequence: TGTGCCAGCAGTTACCGTATGGGGGCCACTGAAGCTTTCTTT. The gene calls are TRBV6-6 and TRBJ1-1, with D possibly being TRBD1 (6 bases). Germline V gene data show CDR1 as MNHNY and CDR2 as SVGAGI (reference sequence). The CDR3 contains 14 residues. The germline V and J ends were trimmed by 2 bases and 4 bases, with 11 bases remaining between them.

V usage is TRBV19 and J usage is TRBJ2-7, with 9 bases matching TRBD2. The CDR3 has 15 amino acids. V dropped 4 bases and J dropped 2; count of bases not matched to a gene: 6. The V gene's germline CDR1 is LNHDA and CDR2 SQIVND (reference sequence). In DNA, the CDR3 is TGTGCCAGTAGTAACGGACTAGCGCCAACCTACGAGCAGTACTTC. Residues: CASSNGLAPTYEQYF.

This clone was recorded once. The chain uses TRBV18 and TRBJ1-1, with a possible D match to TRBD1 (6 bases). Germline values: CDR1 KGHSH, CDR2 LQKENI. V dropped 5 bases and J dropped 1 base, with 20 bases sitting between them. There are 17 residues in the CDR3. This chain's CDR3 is CASSNENRAPGNTEAFF. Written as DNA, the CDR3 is TGTGCCAGCTCAAACGAAAACAGGGCCCCTGGGAACACTGAAGCTTTCTTT.